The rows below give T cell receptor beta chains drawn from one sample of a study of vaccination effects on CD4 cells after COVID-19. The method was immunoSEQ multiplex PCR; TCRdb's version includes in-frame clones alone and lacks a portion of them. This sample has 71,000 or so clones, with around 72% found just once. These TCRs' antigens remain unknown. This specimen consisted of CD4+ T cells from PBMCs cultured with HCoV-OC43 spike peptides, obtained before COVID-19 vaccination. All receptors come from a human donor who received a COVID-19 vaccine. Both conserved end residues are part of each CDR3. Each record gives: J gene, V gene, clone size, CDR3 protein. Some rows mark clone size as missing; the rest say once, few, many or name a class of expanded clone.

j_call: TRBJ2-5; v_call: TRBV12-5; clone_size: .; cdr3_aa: CASGLRGETQYF
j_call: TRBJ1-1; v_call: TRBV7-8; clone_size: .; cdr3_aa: CASSPPGGSDTEAFF
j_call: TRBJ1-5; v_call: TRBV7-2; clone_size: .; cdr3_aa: CASSPRVRGLSNQPQHF
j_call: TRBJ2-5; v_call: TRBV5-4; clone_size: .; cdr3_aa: CASSFVGGGETQYF
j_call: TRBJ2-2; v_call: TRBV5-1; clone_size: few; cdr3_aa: CASRSGGHASTGELFF
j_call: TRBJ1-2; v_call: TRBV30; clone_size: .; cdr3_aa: CAWSSHLGYTF
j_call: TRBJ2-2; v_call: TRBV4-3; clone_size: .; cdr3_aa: CASRPSGGLSGELFF
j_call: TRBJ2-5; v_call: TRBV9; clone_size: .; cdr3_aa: CASSASTPSGTNQETQYF
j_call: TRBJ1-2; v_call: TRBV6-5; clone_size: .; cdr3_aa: CASSYSFRQGHGYTF
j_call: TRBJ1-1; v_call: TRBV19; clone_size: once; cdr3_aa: CASSATGFTEAFF
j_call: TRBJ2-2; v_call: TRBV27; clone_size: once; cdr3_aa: CASSLLGSVELFF
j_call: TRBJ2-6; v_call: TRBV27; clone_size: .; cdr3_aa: CASSLSGGRRYSGANVLTF
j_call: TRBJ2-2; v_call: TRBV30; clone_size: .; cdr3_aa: CAWSVGGRGHTGELFF
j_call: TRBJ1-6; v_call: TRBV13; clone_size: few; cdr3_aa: CASSSNRGTGSPLHF
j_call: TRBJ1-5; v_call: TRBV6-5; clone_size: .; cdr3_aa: CATGTEYQPQHF
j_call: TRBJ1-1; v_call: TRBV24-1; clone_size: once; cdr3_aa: CATSVGPGQGNTEAFF
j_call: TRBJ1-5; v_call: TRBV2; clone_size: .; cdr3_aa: CASAGVGARQPQHF
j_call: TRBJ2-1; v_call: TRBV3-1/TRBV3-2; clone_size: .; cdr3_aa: CASNRGQGEQFF
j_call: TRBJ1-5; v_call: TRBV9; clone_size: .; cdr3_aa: CASSVNPASNQPQHF
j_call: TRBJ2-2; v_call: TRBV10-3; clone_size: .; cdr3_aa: CAITGGVRTGELFF
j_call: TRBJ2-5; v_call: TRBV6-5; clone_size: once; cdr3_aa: CASSSPQGARTQYF
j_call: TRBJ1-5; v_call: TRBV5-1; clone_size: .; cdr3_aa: CASSQPGTESNQPQHF